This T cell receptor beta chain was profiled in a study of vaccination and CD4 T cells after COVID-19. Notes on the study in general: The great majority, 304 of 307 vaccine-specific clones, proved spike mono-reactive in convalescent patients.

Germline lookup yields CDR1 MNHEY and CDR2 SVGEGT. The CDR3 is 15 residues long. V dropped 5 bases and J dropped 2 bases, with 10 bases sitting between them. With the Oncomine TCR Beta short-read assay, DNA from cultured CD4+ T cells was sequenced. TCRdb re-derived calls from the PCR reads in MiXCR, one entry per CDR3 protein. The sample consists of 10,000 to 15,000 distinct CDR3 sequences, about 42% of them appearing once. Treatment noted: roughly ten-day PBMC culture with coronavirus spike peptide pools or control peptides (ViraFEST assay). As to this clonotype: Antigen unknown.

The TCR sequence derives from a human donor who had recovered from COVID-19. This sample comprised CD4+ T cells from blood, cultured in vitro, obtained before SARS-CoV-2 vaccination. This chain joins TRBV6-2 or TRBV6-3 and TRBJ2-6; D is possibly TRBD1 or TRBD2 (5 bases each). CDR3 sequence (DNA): TGTGCCAGCAGTCGAGGGGTTACTGGGGCCAACGTCCTGACTTTC. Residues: CASSRGVTGANVLTF.